A single sample is the source of the 22 T cell receptor beta chains below, sequenced in a study of identifying expanded T cells in peripheral blood. Profiling relied on immunoSEQ multiplex PCR, and the TCRdb table lists in-frame clones only, not all of them. This table holds some 120,000 clones, around four fifths found once. The sequenced material came from blood. The receptor source for this set is a person aged 18 to 75 in good health.

The chain employs TRBV5-4 and TRBJ2-7; 11 nucleotides line up with TRBD2. The germline gives CDR1 SGHNT, CDR2 YYREEE (reference sequence). V was clipped by 0 bases and J by 10 bases; unmatched bases: 12. The CDR3 totals 16 residues. As DNA, the CDR3 is TGTGCCAGCAGCTTGGGAGGACTAGCGGGCCCCCCGGCCCAGTACTTC. It specifies CASSLGGLAGPPAQYF.

As concerns this clone: One end of the junction does not line up with germline, which may come from a read error. The chain employs TRBV5-6 and TRBJ2-5; 8 bases are a match to TRBD2. This CDR3 spans 12 amino acids. The germline CDR1 and CDR2 sequences are SGHDT and YYEEEE. The CDR3 sequence is CASSRQGTRRNF. CDR3 coding DNA: TGTGCCAGCAGCCGTCAGGGGACTAGGCGGAACTTC.

The chain combines TRBV7-2 with TRBJ2-4; D might be TRBD1 (5 bases). The V gene lost 4 bases and the J gene lost 1 base, with 8 bases spanning the gap. CDR1 is SGHTA, CDR2 FQGNSA, per germline. The CDR3 spans 14 residues. In DNA, the CDR3 is TGTGCCAGCAGCTCCCCAGGGGCCAAAAACATTCAGTACTTC. It encodes CASSSPGAKNIQYF.

The rearrangement links TRBV5-4 to TRBJ1-2, with TRBD1 matching 8 bases. CDR1 and CDR2 (germline): SGHNT, YYREEE (reference sequence). With V trimmed by 2 bases and J by 13 bases, 13 bases remained unmatched. The CDR3 totals 14 residues. CDR3 residues: CASSLDRGRVGCTF. DNA of the CDR3: TGTGCCAGCAGCTTAGACAGGGGTAGGGTTGGTTGCACCTTC.

This chain joins TRBV9 and TRBJ1-5, with a tentative D call TRBD1 (6 bases). Germline V lookup: CDR1 SGDLS, CDR2 YYNGEE. With 0 bases removed from V and 5 bases from J, the gap between germline ends came to 9 bases. The CDR3 has 14 residues. The CDR3 DNA follows: TGTGCCAGCAGCGTAGCAGGGGTACATCAGCCCCAGCATTTT. It encodes CASSVAGVHQPQHF.

The rearrangement joins TRBV7-6 to TRBJ2-1; 8 bases align to TRBD1. The CDR3 runs 15 residues. V was pared by 2 bases and J by 6 bases, with 6 bases of the junction left unmatched. CDR1 and CDR2 (germline): SGHVS, FNYEAQ. CDR3 residues: CASSLLVQGANEQFF. The CDR3 nucleotides are TGTGCCAGCAGCTTACTTGTCCAGGGGGCCAATGAGCAGTTCTTC.

This clone appeared a single time. The chain combines TRBV10-1 with TRBJ2-7; D is uncertain. The CDR3 has 13 amino acids. CDR1 is WNHNN and CDR2 is SYGVQD in the germline V gene (reference sequence). The V and J ends lost 1 base and 5 bases respectively, with 9 bases between them. CDR3 DNA: TGCGCCAGCAGTGAGTACGACTGGGACGAGCAGTACTTC. Translation: CASSEYDWDEQYF.

The V call is TRBV7-6, the J call TRBJ1-1; D gene unclear. This CDR3 has 14 amino acids. Germline V gene sequence: CDR1 SGHVS, CDR2 FNYEAQ. V shed 5 bases and J shed 1 base, with 11 bases lying between them. For the CDR3, the DNA is TGTGCCAGCAGCCTGCGTCAAGGGAACACTGAAGCTTTCTTT. Its translation: CASSLRQGNTEAFF.

V is TRBV11-2 and J is TRBJ1-1; TRBD1 matches 8 bases. V shed 4 bases, J shed 5 bases, and the junction held 15 bases outside the gene matches. The CDR3 extends over 17 amino acids. Looked up from germline, CDR1 is SGHAT and CDR2 is FQNNGV. The CDR3 DNA is TGTGCCAGCAGCTCCCCCCGCCCTACGACAGGGGATACTGAAGCTTTCTTT. Protein sequence: CASSSPRPTTGDTEAFF.

In the case of this clone: The sample holds other DNA sequences that translate to the same CDR3. V gene TRBV29-1 combines with J gene TRBJ2-6; the D is unclear. The CDR3 is made up of 16 amino acids. Deletions cut 6 bases from V and 0 bases from J, with 15 bases between. Germline CDR1 reads SQVTM; CDR2 reads ANQGSEA. CDR3 loop: CSVQTDIHSGANVLTF. CDR3 coding DNA: TGCAGCGTCCAAACAGATATCCACTCTGGGGCCAACGTCCTGACTTTC.

This rearrangement joins TRBV18 to TRBJ2-7; D gene uncertain. CDR1 KGHSH and CDR2 LQKENI come from the germline V gene. The CDR3 has 14 amino acids. Between the trimmed V and J ends, which lost 6 bases and 1 base, there was a span of 13 bases. CDR3 nucleotide sequence: TGTGCCAGCTCCTGGGCAGATAGTTCCTACGAGCAGTACTTC. This encodes CASSWADSSYEQYF. The full variable domain, in which reference TRBV18 and TRBJ2-7 provide the parts outside the CDR3, is NAGVMQNPRHLVRRRGQEARLRCSPMKGHSHVYWYRQLPEEGLKFMVYLQKENIIDESGMPKERFSAEFPKEGPSILRIQQVVRGDSAAYFCASSWADSSYEQYFGPGTRLTVT.

The chain uses TRBV29-1 and TRBJ1-1, with D possibly matching TRBD1 (6 bases). From germline, CDR1 is SQVTM and CDR2 ANQGSEA. The CDR3 is 15 amino acids. Deletions cut 4 bases from V and 5 bases from J, with 20 bases between. The CDR3 nucleotides read TGCAGCGTTGTTACAGGGTTTAAGGGCGATACTGAAGCTTTCTTT. As protein: CSVVTGFKGDTEAFF.

This clone has more than one count but fewer than ten. This chain links TRBV19 with TRBJ2-4; 9 bases agree with TRBD2. The CDR3 length is 14 residues. V was clipped by 9 bases and J by 8 bases; unmatched bases: 11. The germline gives CDR1 LNHDA, CDR2 SQIVND (reference sequence). The CDR3 sequence is CASSFGSGGYIQYF. CDR3 bases: TGTGCCAGCTCCTTTGGGAGCGGGGGGTACATTCAGTACTTC.

This chain links TRBV30 with TRBJ2-3; TRBD2 agrees at 7 bases. Germline V lookup: CDR1 GTSNPN, CDR2 SVGIG (reference sequence). CDR3 size: 16 residues. The junction had 13 bases not matched to a gene; V was cut back by 4 bases and J by 3 bases. CDR3: CAWTPKTSMETDTQYF. The CDR3 DNA is TGTGCCTGGACACCTAAGACTAGCATGGAAACAGATACGCAGTATTTT.

The chain couples TRBV10-2 to TRBJ2-7; no reliable D call. This CDR3 spans 14 amino acids. V dropped 3 bases and J dropped 5 bases, with 14 bases sitting between them. The germline gives CDR1 WSHSY, CDR2 SAAADI. The CDR3 region has the DNA TGCGCCAGCAGTGATTTGGGTGTAGGGAACGAGCAGTACTTC. This codes for CASSDLGVGNEQYF.

The gene calls are TRBV11-3 and TRBJ2-1, with D tentatively TRBD2 (5 bases). The V end lost 3 bases, the J end lost 2 bases, and 14 bases lay between the germline ends. The CDR3 extends over 16 amino acids. Germline V lookup: CDR1 SGHNT, CDR2 YENEEA. For the CDR3, the DNA is TGTGCCAGCAGCTTGGTTGGGGAGAAACCCTACAATGAGCAGTTCTTC. Protein product: CASSLVGEKPYNEQFF. Full variable domain (outside the CDR3, taken from reference TRBV11-3 and TRBJ2-1): EAGVVQSPRYKIIEKKQPVAFWCNPISGHNTLYWYLQNLGQGPELLIRYENEEAVDDSQLPKDRFSAERLKGVDSTLKIQPAELGDSAVYLCASSLVGEKPYNEQFFGPGTRLTVL.

The V gene is TRBV27, the J gene TRBJ2-2; 10 bases line up with TRBD1. CDR1 is MNHEY, CDR2 SMNVEV, per germline (reference sequence). The length of the CDR3 is 14 residues. V lost 7 bases to trimming and J lost 6 bases; unmatched junction nucleotides: 5. CDR3 nucleotides: TGTGCCAGCACCGCAGGGACAGGGGCCGGGGAGCTGTTTTTT. It yields the protein CASTAGTGAGELFF.

This clone came up once. This sequence joins TRBV5-1 and TRBJ1-2, with a possible D match to TRBD1 (5 bases). V was trimmed by 0 bases and J by 3 bases, leaving 12 bases between them. Looked up from germline, CDR1 is SGHRS and CDR2 is YFSETQ. The CDR3 sequence is 15 residues long. The CDR3, as DNA: TGCGCCAGCAGCTTGGGGGGAGACAGCTACTATGGCTACACCTTC. Translating it yields CASSLGGDSYYGYTF.

V is TRBV7-8 and J is TRBJ1-2, with D perhaps TRBD1 (5 bases). V lost 4 bases, J lost 4 bases, and 16 bases lay in between. The CDR3 has 15 residues. Germline assignment: CDR1 SGHVS and CDR2 FQNEAQ. The CDR3 nucleotides read TGTGCCAGCAGCTCCTTAGGGGAGGGAGCCTATGGCTACACCTTC. Protein sequence: CASSSLGEGAYGYTF.

The gene calls are TRBV6-1 and TRBJ2-6; D not resolved. Germline values: CDR1 MNHNS, CDR2 SASEGT. The CDR3 is 15 residues long. Trimming left V 4 bases short and J 0 bases short, with 7 bases between. CDR3 sequence (DNA): TGTGCCAGCAGTGGCCAAAGCTCTGGGGCCAACGTCCTGACTTTC. Amino acid sequence: CASSGQSSGANVLTF.

Here the CDR3 reads CASTPRGQAGTEAFF. The CDR3 DNA follows: TGCGCCAGCACCCCGAGGGGGCAGGCAGGCACTGAAGCTTTCTTT. V and J are TRBV5-1 and TRBJ1-1; 7 bases line up with TRBD1. This CDR3 is 15 amino acids long. Unmatched junction bases numbered 12, after V lost 6 bases and J lost 4 bases. CDR1 SGHRS and CDR2 YFSETQ come from the germline V gene.

The table lists this clone with a few counts. The chain recombines TRBV21-1 with TRBJ1-2; the table names TRBD1, a call not compared with the DNA. TRBV21-1 constitutes a pseudogene. The CDR3 covers 15 residues. Here the CDR3 DNA reads TGTGCCAGCAGCAACGGGACAGGCGAAGGGTATGGCTACACCTTC. Amino acid sequence: CASSNGTGEGYGYTF.